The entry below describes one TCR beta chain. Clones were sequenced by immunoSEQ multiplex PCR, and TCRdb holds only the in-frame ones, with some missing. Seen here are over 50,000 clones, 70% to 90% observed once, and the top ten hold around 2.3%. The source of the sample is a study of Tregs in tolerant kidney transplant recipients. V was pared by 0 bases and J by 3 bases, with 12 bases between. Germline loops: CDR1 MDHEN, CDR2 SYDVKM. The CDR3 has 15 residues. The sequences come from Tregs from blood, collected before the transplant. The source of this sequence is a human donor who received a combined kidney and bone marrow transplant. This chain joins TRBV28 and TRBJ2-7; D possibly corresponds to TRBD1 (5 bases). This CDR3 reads CASSLWVGQRYEQYF. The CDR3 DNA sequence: TGTGCCAGCAGTTTATGGGTGGGGCAGCGCTACGAGCAGTACTTC.